This section outlines one T cell receptor beta chain sequence together with its context. The V segment lost 4 bases and the J segment 5 bases; nucleotides outside the gene matches: 3. The length of the CDR3 is 14 residues. Looked up from germline, CDR1 is LNHDA and CDR2 is SQIVND (reference sequence). The sample belongs to a study of blood T cell repertoires in COVID-19. Whole-study context: Acute and convalescent COVID-19 samples came from the United States, Italy and Spain.

Libraries were prepared by immunoSEQ multiplex PCR; TCRdb keeps only in-frame clonotypes and omits some of them. The table has tens of thousands of clones, around nine tenths seen once; the top ten hold approximately 9%. Sequenced material: peripheral blood. This clonotype was obtained from a man between 50 and 59 years old with active COVID-19. The chain uses TRBV19 and TRBJ2-3; 10 nucleotides agree with TRBD2. CDR3 region: CASSTLAGVDTQYF. In nucleotides, the CDR3 is TGTGCCAGTAGTACCCTAGCGGGAGTAGATACGCAGTATTTT.